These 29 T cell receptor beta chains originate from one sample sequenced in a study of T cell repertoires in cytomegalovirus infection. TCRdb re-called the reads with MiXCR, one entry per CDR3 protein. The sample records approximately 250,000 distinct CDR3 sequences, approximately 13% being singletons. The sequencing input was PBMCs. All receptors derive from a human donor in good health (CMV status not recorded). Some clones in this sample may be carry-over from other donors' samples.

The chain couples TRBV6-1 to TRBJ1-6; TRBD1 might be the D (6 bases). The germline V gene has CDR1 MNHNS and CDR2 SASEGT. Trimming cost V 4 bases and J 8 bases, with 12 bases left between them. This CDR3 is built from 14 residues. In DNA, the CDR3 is TGTGCCAGCAGTGCCTCAGGGGACTATTCACCCCTCCACTTT. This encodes CASSASGDYSPLHF.

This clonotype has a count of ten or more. CDR3 loop: CASSLDRGPYDTQYF. DNA for the CDR3: TGTGCCAGCAGCTTAGATCGGGGGCCGTACGATACGCAGTATTTT. V is TRBV11-2 and J is TRBJ2-3; possibly TRBD1 or TRBD2 for D (6 bases each). V lost 0 bases to trimming and J lost 6 bases, with 13 bases between them. This CDR3 comprises 15 residues. CDR1 is SGHAT, CDR2 FQNNGV, per germline.

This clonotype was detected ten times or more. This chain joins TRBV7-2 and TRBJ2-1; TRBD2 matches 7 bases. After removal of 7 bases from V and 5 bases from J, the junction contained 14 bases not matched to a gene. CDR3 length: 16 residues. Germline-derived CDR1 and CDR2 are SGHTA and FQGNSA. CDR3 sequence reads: CASKLSYGEGDNEQFF. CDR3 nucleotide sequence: TGTGCCAGCAAACTCTCTTATGGGGAGGGAGACAATGAGCAGTTCTTC.

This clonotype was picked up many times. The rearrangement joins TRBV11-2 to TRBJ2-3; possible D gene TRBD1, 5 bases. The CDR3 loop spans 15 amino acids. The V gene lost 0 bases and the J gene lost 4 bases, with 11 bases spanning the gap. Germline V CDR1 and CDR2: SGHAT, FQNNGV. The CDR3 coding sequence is TGTGCCAGCAGCTTAGATGGCAGGGCGGCAGATACGCAGTATTTT. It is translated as CASSLDGRAADTQYF. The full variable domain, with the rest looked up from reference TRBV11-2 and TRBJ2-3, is EAGVAQSPRYKIIEKRQSVAFWCNPISGHATLYWYQQILGQGPKLLIQFQNNGVVDDSQLPKDRFSAERLKGVDSTLKIQPAKLEDSAVYLCASSLDGRAADTQYFGPGTRLTVL.

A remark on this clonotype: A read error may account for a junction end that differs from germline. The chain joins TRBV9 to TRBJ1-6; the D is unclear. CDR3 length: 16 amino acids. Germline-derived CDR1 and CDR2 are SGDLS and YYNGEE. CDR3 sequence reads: CASSASGRTSNSPPHF. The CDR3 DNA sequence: TGTGCCAGCAGCGCCTCGGGGAGAACGTCTAATTCACCCCCCCACTTT.

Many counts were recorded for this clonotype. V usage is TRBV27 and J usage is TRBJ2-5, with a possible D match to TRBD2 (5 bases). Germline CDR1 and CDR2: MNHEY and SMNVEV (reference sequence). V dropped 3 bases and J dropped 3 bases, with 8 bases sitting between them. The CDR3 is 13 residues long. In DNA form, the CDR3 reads TGTGCCAGCAGTTTTTTCGGGGAAGAGACCCAGTACTTC. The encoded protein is CASSFFGEETQYF.

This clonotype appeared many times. The CDR3 protein is CASSAQGGKSYEQYF. CDR3 sequence (DNA): TGTGCCAGCAGTGCCCAAGGGGGGAAATCCTACGAGCAGTACTTC. V gene TRBV7-2 combines with J gene TRBJ2-7; D may be TRBD1 or TRBD2 (6 bases each). Germline V gene data show CDR1 as SGHTA and CDR2 as FQGNSA. Trimming stripped 6 bases from V and 1 base from J, with 16 bases between. The CDR3 has 15 amino acids.

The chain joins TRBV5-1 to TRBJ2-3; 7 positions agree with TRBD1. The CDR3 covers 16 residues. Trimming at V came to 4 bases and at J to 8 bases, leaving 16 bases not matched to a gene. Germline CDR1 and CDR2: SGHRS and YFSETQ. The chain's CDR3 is CASSIGGQEDAGTQYF. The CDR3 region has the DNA TGCGCCAGCAGCATCGGAGGACAGGAGGACGCGGGTACGCAGTATTTT.

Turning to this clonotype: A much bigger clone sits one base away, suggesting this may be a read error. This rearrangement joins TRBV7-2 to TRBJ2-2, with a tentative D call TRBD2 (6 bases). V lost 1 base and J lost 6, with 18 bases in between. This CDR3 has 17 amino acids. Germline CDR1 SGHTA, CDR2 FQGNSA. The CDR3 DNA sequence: TGTGCCAGCAGCTTAGGGAGGGCAGCCCTTCGCGCCGGGGAGCTGTTTTTT. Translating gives CASSLGRAALRAGELFF. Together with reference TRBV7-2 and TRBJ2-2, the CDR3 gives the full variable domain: GAGVSQSPSNKVTEKGKDVELRCDPISGHTALYWYRQSLGQGLEFLIYFQGNSAPDKSGLPSDRFSAERTGGSVSTLTIQRTQQEDSAVYLCASSLGRAALRAGELFFGEGSRLTVL.

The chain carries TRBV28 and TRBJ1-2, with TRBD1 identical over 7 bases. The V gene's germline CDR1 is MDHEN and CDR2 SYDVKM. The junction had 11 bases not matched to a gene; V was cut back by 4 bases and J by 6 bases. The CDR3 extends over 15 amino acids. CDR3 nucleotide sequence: TGTGCCAGCAGTTCCTCCAGACAGGGAGAGAATGGCTACACCTTC. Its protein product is CASSSSRQGENGYTF.

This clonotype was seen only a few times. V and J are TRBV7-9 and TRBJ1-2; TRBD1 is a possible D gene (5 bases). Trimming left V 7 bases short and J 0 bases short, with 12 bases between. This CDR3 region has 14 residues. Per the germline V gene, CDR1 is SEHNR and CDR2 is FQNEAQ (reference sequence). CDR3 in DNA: TGTGCCAGCACCCCGATGGGGCCTAACTATGGCTACACCTTC. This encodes CASTPMGPNYGYTF. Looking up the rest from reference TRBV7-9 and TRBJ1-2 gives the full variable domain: DTGVSQNPRHKITKRGQNVTFRCDPISEHNRLYWYRQTLGQGPEFLTYFQNEAQLEKSRLLSDRFSAERPKGSFSTLEIQRTEQGDSAMYLCASTPMGPNYGYTFGSGTRLTVV.

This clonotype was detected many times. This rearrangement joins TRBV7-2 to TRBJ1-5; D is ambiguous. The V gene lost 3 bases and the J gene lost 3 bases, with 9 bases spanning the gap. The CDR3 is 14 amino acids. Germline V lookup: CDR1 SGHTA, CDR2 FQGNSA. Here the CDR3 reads CASSLGNYNQPQHF. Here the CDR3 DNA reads TGTGCCAGCAGCTTGGGGAACTACAATCAGCCCCAGCATTTT.

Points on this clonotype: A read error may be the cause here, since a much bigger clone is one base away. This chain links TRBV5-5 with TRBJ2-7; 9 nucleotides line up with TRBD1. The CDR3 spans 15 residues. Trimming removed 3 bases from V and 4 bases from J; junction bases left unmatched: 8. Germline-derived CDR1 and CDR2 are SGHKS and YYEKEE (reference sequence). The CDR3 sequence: CASSWLGQGVYEQYF. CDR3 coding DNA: TGTGCCAGCAGCTGGCTGGGACAGGGAGTATACGAGCAGTACTTC.

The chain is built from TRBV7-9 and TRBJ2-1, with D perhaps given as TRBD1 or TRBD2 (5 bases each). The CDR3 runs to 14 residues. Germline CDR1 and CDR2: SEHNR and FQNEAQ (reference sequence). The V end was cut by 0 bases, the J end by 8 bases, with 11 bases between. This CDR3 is CASSLAQGPDEQFF. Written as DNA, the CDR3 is TGTGCCAGCAGCTTAGCCCAGGGACCAGATGAGCAGTTCTTC.

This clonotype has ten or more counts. CDR3 nucleotides: TGTGCCAGCAGCGCCGGGAGGCGGACAGATACGCAGTATTTT. Protein sequence: CASSAGRRTDTQYF. The chain employs TRBV6-2 or TRBV6-3 and TRBJ2-3; TRBD2 agrees at 7 bases. The germline gives CDR1 MNHEY, CDR2 SVGEGT. The ends lost 6 bases at V and 3 bases at J; junction bases unmatched: 6. The CDR3 covers 14 residues.

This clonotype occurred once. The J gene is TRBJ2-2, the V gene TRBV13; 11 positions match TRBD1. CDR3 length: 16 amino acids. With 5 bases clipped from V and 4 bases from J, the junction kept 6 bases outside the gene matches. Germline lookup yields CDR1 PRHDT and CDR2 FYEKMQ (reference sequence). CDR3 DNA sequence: TGTGCCAGCAGCCCGGACAGGGGGCAGGCCACCGGGGAGCTGTTTTTT. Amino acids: CASSPDRGQATGELFF.

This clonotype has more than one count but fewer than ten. Here the CDR3 DNA reads TGTGCCATCCGCTCGGGAGGGAAAGGAGAAAAACTGTTTTTT. It codes for CAIRSGGKGEKLFF. The V and J genes are TRBV10-3 and TRBJ1-4; D is unclear. CDR3 length: 14 amino acids. The germline V and J ends were trimmed by 8 bases and 8 bases, with 18 bases remaining between them. Per germline, CDR1 ENHRY and CDR2 SYGVKD.

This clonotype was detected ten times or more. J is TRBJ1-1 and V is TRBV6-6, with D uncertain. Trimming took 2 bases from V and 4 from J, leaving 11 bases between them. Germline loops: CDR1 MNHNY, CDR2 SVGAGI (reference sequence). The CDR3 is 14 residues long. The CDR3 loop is CASSYSLSSTEAFF. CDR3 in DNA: TGTGCCAGCAGTTACAGTCTCTCGAGCACTGAAGCTTTCTTT.

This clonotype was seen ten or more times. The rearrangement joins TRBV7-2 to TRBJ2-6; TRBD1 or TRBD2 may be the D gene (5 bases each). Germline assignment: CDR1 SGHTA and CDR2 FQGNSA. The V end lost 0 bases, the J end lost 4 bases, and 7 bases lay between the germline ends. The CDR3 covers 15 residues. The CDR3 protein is CASSLAGVGANVLTF. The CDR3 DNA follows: TGTGCCAGCAGCTTAGCGGGGGTCGGGGCCAACGTCCTGACTTTC.

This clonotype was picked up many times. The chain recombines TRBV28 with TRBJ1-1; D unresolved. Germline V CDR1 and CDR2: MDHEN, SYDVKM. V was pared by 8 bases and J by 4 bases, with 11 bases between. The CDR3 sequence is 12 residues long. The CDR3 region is CASQSVPTEAFF. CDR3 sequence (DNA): TGTGCCAGCCAGAGTGTACCCACTGAAGCTTTCTTT.

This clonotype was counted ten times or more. The chain's CDR3 is CASSPRGGGGELFF. The CDR3 DNA follows: TGTGCCAGCAGCCCCCGGGGGGGAGGCGGGGAGCTGTTTTTT. V usage is TRBV7-2 and J usage is TRBJ2-2; 8 bases match TRBD2. The germline gives CDR1 SGHTA, CDR2 FQGNSA. Losses at the gene ends were 5 bases for V and 7 bases for J; bases not matched to a gene: 6. This CDR3 spans 14 amino acids. Looking up the rest from reference TRBV7-2 and TRBJ2-2 gives the full variable domain: GAGVSQSPSNKVTEKGKDVELRCDPISGHTALYWYRQSLGQGLEFLIYFQGNSAPDKSGLPSDRFSAERTGGSVSTLTIQRTQQEDSAVYLCASSPRGGGGELFFGEGSRLTVL.

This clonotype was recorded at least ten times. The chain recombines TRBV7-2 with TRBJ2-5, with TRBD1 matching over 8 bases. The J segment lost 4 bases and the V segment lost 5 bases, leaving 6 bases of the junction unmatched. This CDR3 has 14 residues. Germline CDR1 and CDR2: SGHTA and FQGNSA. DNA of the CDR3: TGTGCCAGCAGCCGTCGACAGGGGCGAGAGACCCAGTACTTC. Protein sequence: CASSRRQGRETQYF.

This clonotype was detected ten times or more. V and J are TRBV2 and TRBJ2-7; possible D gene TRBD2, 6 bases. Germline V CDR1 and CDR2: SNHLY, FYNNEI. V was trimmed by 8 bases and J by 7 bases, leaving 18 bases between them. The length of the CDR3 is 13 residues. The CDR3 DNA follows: TGTGCCAGCTCCTATTCCGAGGCGGGGGAGCAGTACTTC. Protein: CASSYSEAGEQYF.

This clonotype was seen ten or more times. The DNA for the CDR3 is TGTGCCAGCAGTCGCCCCGGGACCCAAGTGGAGACCCAGTACTTC. Protein: CASSRPGTQVETQYF. V is TRBV28 and J is TRBJ2-5, with D tentatively TRBD1 or TRBD2 (5 bases each). Germline V CDR1 and CDR2: MDHEN, SYDVKM. V was cut by 5 bases and J by 5 bases, with 18 bases left in between. The CDR3 is made up of 15 amino acids.

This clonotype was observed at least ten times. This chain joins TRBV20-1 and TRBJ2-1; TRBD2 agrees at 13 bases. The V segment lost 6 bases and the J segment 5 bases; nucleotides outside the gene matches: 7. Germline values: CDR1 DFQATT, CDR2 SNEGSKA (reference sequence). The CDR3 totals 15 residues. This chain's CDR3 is CSAQRTSGRHNEQFF. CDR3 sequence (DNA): TGCAGTGCACAGCGGACTAGCGGGAGACACAATGAGCAGTTCTTC.

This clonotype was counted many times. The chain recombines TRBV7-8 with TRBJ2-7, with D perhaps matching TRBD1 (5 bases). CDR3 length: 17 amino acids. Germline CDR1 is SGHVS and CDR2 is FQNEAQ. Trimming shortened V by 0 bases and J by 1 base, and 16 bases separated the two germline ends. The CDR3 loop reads CASSLAVRATNSYEQYF. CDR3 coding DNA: TGTGCCAGCAGCTTAGCGGTCAGGGCTACCAATTCCTACGAGCAGTACTTC.

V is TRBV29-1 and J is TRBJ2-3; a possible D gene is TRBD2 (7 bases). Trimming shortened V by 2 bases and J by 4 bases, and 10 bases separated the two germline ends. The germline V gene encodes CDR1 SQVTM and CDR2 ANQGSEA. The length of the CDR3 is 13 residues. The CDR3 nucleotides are TGCAGCGTTGAAAGGGGGGGTTCAGATACGCAGTATTTT. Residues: CSVERGGSDTQYF.

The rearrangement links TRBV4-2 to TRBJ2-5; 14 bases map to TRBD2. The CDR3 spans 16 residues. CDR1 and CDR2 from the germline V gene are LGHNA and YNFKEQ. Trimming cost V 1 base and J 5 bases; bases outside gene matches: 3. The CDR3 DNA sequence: TGTGCCAGCAGCCAAGGGGGACTAGCGGGAGCCGAGACCCAGTACTTC. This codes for CASSQGGLAGAETQYF.

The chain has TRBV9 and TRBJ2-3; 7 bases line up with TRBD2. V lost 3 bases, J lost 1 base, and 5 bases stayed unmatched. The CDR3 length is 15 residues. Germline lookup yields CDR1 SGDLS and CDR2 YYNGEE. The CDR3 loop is CASSALAGGTDTQYF. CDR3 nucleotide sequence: TGTGCCAGCAGCGCCCTGGCGGGGGGCACAGATACGCAGTATTTT.